Here is one T cell receptor (beta chain) with its context. The specificity of this receptor is unknown. No base quality values were provided; no much bigger clone lies one nucleotide off. The Quick-DNA Microprep Kit was used to extract genomic DNA from the sorted cells. Amplification of TCRbeta DNA was done with the immunoSEQ hsTCRbeta kit, following the protocol from the manufacturer. An Illumina MiSeq instrument was used to sequence the TCRbeta libraries. As for the original processing: Once out-of-frame sequences had been removed, 2,204,828 distinct TCRbeta sequences were left, which works out to an average of around 73,000 per individual. Each individual was scored according to the count of roughly 170 previously reported CMV-associated TCRbeta sequences and the total productive distinct TCRbeta count. A beta-binomial model was reimplemented in Python, and random forests from scikit-learn, run with default parameters, were trained on data from the US cohort. Classifier performance on the Belgian cohort was reported as the median AUC with percentile confidence intervals calculated over 10,000 bootstrap iterations. The table comes from immuneACCESS by way of TCRdb, which keeps in-frame sequences with V and J called. Part of the clones is missing from these tables; in studies checked, under half for an unresolved V gene and the rest for unknown reasons. V and J calls plus clone size are reproduced from that table; the DNA served to infer D and trimming. This sample holds tens of thousands of clones; roughly 76% were observed only once. The ten largest clonotypes hold about 4.8% of the sample.

The CDR3 covers 11 residues, taking in both the cysteine and the phenylalanine. The sequence is cut down to CDR3 DNA, 33 bases in frame from base 1. The germline V gene (reference sequence) supplies CDR1 DFQATT and CDR2 SNEGSKA. The junction shows trimming of 4 bases on V and 8 bases on J, plus 9 bases between the germline ends. Single viable CD3+CD4+CD8-CD45RO+ cells were sorted as memory CD4+ T cells on a FACSAria II. CMV serostatus was assessed using a Roche Elecsys assay, by which serum IgG against CMV pp150, pp28, p38 and p52 was detected. After the samples were thawed, total CD4+ T cells were enriched through positive selection using CD4 magnetic microbeads. Samples originated from another study that specifically interrogated the CD4+ T cell memory repertoire. Peripheral blood mononuclear cells were isolated and cryopreserved according to standard operating procedures, and serum was kept at -80 degrees C. The staining used CD3-PerCP (BW264/56), CD4-APC (RPA-T4), CD45RO-PE (UCHT1) and CD8-Pacific Orange (3B5) antibodies, and Sytox blue was used to exclude non-viable cells.

The data stem from a study of memory CD4+ T cells and cytomegalovirus serostatus (dated by TCRdb to the late 2010s). General notes on the study: The cohort comprised around 35 healthy Belgian adults, 9 CMV seropositive and some 24 CMV seronegative. CD4+ memory TCRbeta repertoires of a Belgian cohort with known cytomegalovirus serostatus were sequenced in order to replicate a published TCR-based CMV serostatus classifier. What the work shows at the level of the full study, not this receptor alone: On the Belgian cohort, the classifier built on the original framework reached a median bootstrapped AUC of 0.95, with a 95% CI of 0.76-1.00. Only CD4+CD45RO+ memory cells were sequenced, in contrast to the original study, which included naive and memory CD4+ and CD8+ populations. For CMV serostatus prediction, a median bootstrapped AUC of approximately 0.95 was reached with the original framework, and a median bootstrapped AUC of approximately 0.89 was reached with a US-trained random forest. Among the roughly 160 previously reported CMV-associated TCRbeta sequences, 60 to 70 showed up in the CD4+ memory repertoires, with each one found in between one and five individuals. The results were interpreted as suggesting that the CMV-associated TCR signature is largely present in the CD4+ memory repertoire.

This clonotype was sampled from an adult in good health and CMV-seropositive. The sequence is built from TRBV20-1 and TRBJ2-1; no D segment can be confidently identified. Sequencing used memory CD4+ T cells from blood. In nucleotides, the sequence is TGCAGTGCTACAAGACCTGATGAGCAGTTCTTC. This sequence encodes CSATRPDEQFF.